Listed below are T cell receptor beta chains from one sample, sequenced in a study of chemoradiotherapy in HPV16-positive cancers. Sequencing was performed with immunoSEQ multiplex PCR; in TCRdb, only in-frame clones are kept and a portion is missing. The data hold about 29,000 clones, with roughly nine tenths observed a single time. The source material was blood, sampled from a patient who underwent chemoradiotherapy. The receptors stem from a human donor with HPV-associated anogenital cancer. Each CDR3 is given with its conserved first and last residue. A D gene is named only where the DNA matches it firmly. Some rows mark clone size as missing; the rest say once, few, many or name a class of expanded clone.

NA	NA	TRBV19	TRBJ1-5	TGTGCCAGTAGTATAGATCGGACACGGCGCAATCAGCCCCAGCATTTT	CASSIDRTRRNQPQHF
NA	TRBD1	TRBV25-1	TRBJ1-2	TGTGCCAGCAGTGAAGGGACAGGACCTAACTATGGCTACACCTTC	CASSEGTGPNYGYTF
NA	TRBD1	TRBV19	TRBJ2-3	TGTGCCAGTAGTATATCAACTACCTTGACAGGGATCACAGATACGCAGTATTTT	CASSISTTLTGITDTQYF
NA	NA	TRBV7-9	TRBJ2-3	TGTGCCAGCAGCCGAAGACTAGATATAGATACGCAGTATTTT	CASSRRLDIDTQYF
NA	NA	TRBV10-2	TRBJ2-1	TGCGCCAGCAGTGAGAGAGGCCAGCAGTTCTTC	CASSERGQQFF
NA	TRBD2	TRBV11-2	TRBJ2-7	TGTGCCAGCAGCTTCGGGGGGACCGGCGAGCAGTACTTC	CASSFGGTGEQYF
NA	NA	TRBV7-6	TRBJ1-2	TGTGCCAGCAGCTCCCCGGGTGGTGGCTACACCTTC	CASSSPGGGYTF
few	NA	TRBV7-2	TRBJ1-1	TGTGCCAGCAGCTTAGCAAATTCTGAAGCTTTCTTT	CASSLANSEAFF
large	NA	TRBV5-1	TRBJ2-3	TGCGCCAGCAGCTTGGGGGACTCAAGGGCAGATACGCAGTATTTT	CASSLGDSRADTQYF
NA	NA	TRBV30	TRBJ1-4	TGTGCCTGGAGTTACGGTAGTACAACTAATGAAAAACTGTTTTTT	CAWSYGSTTNEKLFF
NA	NA	TRBV25-1	TRBJ1-2	TGTGCCAGCTCTCCAGGGCGCTATGGCTACACCTTC	CASSPGRYGYTF
NA	TRBD2	TRBV6-5	TRBJ2-1	TGTGCCAGCAGTTTCCCGCCAACTAGCGCTGGGGGTGAGCAGTTCTTC	CASSFPPTSAGGEQFF
NA	TRBD1	TRBV28	TRBJ2-7	TGTGCCAGCAGTTTGGGACAGGTCACCTACGAGCAGTACTTC	CASSLGQVTYEQYF
NA	TRBD2	TRBV5-4	TRBJ2-2	TGTGCCAGCAGCCTCGGACTAGCGGGGGGGCCAGTTACCGGGGAGCTGTTTTTT	CASSLGLAGGPVTGELFF
NA	TRBD1	TRBV6-5	TRBJ1-1	TGTGCCAGCAGTTCGACAGGGAAAGCTTTCTTT	CASSSTGKAFF
NA	NA	TRBV10-2	TRBJ2-5	TGCGCCAGCAGTGAGACAGGGATGGGGCCAGAGACCCAGTACTTC	CASSETGMGPETQYF
NA	TRBD2	TRBV7-2	TRBJ2-7	TGTGCCAGCAGTCTAGCGGGGCCCGGCGAGCAGTACTTC	CASSLAGPGEQYF
NA	NA	TRBV18	TRBJ2-7	TGTGCCAGCTCACCAGGACAGACTAGGATCCACGAGCAGTACTTC	CASSPGQTRIHEQYF
NA	TRBD2	TRBV7-3	TRBJ2-1	TGTGCCAGCAGCTTATCAGCGGGGGGGCCCCCCTACAATGAGCAGTTCTTC	CASSLSAGGPPYNEQFF
NA	NA	TRBV4-3	TRBJ2-2	TGCGCCAGCAGCCAAGCAGGGGACACCGGGGAGCTGTTTTTT	CASSQAGDTGELFF
NA	NA	TRBV5-4	TRBJ1-4	TGTGCCAGCAGCTTGGGTTTAGTTAATGAAAAACTGTTTTTT	CASSLGLVNEKLFF
NA	NA	TRBV29-1	TRBJ1-5	TGCAGCGTAGTTGTGGGGGATCAGCCCCAGCATTTT	CSVVVGDQPQHF
NA	NA	TRBV5-6	TRBJ2-7	TGTGCCAGCAGCTTGACTGCCTACGAGCAGTACTTC	CASSLTAYEQYF
NA	TRBD1	TRBV11-2	TRBJ1-2	TGTGCCAGCAGCCTTAGCCCTGGGACAGGGGTCTCTGGCTACACCTTC	CASSLSPGTGVSGYTF
NA	NA	TRBV18	TRBJ2-5	TGTGCCAGCTCACCAATAAGCGGACGACAGCTGAAGCAAGAGACCCAGTACTTC	CASSPISGRQLKQETQYF
NA	TRBD1	TRBV2	TRBJ1-1	TGTGCCAGCAGTAATCAGGGGGCGAGGGACACTGAAGCTTTCTTT	CASSNQGARDTEAFF
NA	TRBD1	TRBV10-1	TRBJ2-7	TGCGCCAGCAGTGAGCCGACAGGGTTCTCCTACGAGCAGTACTTC	CASSEPTGFSYEQYF
NA	NA	TRBV9	TRBJ2-6	TGTGCCAGCAGCGGGCGACAGGCCTCCAACGTCCTGACTTTC	CASSGRQASNVLTF
NA	NA	TRBV27	TRBJ1-1	TGTGCCAGCCGGGGGTATACTGAAGCTTTCTTT	CASRGYTEAFF
NA	NA	TRBV5-8	TRBJ2-2	TGTGCCAGCAGCTTGGGGGCTTCCGGGGAGCTGTTTTTT	CASSLGASGELFF
NA	NA	TRBV7-9	TRBJ1-2	TGTGCCAGCAGCCCTACAGGTCCTAATGGCTACACCTTC	CASSPTGPNGYTF
NA	NA	TRBV7-9	TRBJ1-3	TGTGCCAGCAGCACCCAGGAACTCTCTGGAAACACCATATATTTT	CASSTQELSGNTIYF
once	NA	TRBV4-1	TRBJ1-1	TGCGCCAGCAGCCTTTTAATAAACACTGAAGCTTTCTTT	CASSLLINTEAFF
NA	NA	TRBV18	TRBJ1-3	TGTGCCAGCTCTACCGGGGGGGCTGGAAACACCATATATTTT	CASSTGGAGNTIYF
NA	NA	TRBV11-2	TRBJ1-1	TGTGCCAGCAGCTTAGTCGGGGGATTGAGCACTGAAGCTTTCTTT	CASSLVGGLSTEAFF
once	TRBD1	TRBV7-8	TRBJ2-3	TGTGCCAGCAGCCTCTTTGAGGGGGCCCGCGCAGATACGCAGTATTTT	CASSLFEGARADTQYF
NA	TRBD1	TRBV2	TRBJ1-6	TGTGCCAGCAGTCGATCGGGACAGGCGGGTTCACCCCTCCACTTT	CASSRSGQAGSPLHF
NA	TRBD2	TRBV2	TRBJ2-7	TGTGCCAGCAGTGACCTAGCGGGGGACGAGCAGTACTTC	CASSDLAGDEQYF
NA	NA	TRBV6-6	TRBJ1-1	TGTGCCAGCAGTCTCACGTCGGGGGGGCTGACTGAAGCTTTCTTT	CASSLTSGGLTEAFF
NA	TRBD1	TRBV4-1	TRBJ2-1	TGCGCCAGCAGCCAGGCCGACAGGGATTGGATTCAGTTCTTC	CASSQADRDWIQFF
NA	NA	TRBV11-2	TRBJ1-2	TGTGCCAGCAGCTTCGGTGGAAGGGAGGGCTATGGCTACACCTTC	CASSFGGREGYGYTF
NA	NA	TRBV5-4	TRBJ2-3	TGTGCCAGCAGTTCTAGGTCAAATACGCAGTATTTT	CASSSRSNTQYF
NA	TRBD1	TRBV4-3	TRBJ2-5	TGCGCCAGCAGCCAAGCCTCGACAGGGGGAAGAGAGACCCAGTACTTC	CASSQASTGGRETQYF
NA	NA	TRBV9	TRBJ2-3	TGTGCCAGCAGCCCCCGGGACTTCTGGATAAGAGATACGCAGTATTTT	CASSPRDFWIRDTQYF
NA	TRBD1	TRBV5-5	TRBJ1-3	TGTGCCAGCAGCAAGGGACAGACCTTCTCTGGAAACACCATATATTTT	CASSKGQTFSGNTIYF
NA	NA	TRBV7-8	TRBJ2-3	TGTGCCAGCAGCCCGGCGGGGACGGTAGATACGCAGTATTTT	CASSPAGTVDTQYF
NA	TRBD1	TRBV7-9	TRBJ1-1	TGTGCCAGCAGCCCACGGGACAGGGGAACGAACACTGAAGCTTTCTTT	CASSPRDRGTNTEAFF
NA	NA	TRBV6-5	TRBJ2-2	TGTGCCAGCAGTTACTCCCAGGGAGTGGAGCTGTTTTTT	CASSYSQGVELFF
NA	NA	TRBV6-5	TRBJ1-2	TGTGCCAGCACCAAGGACGGTAACTATGGCTACACCTTC	CASTKDGNYGYTF
NA	NA	TRBV30	TRBJ1-3	TGTGCCTGGACCGGATCTGGAAACACCATATATTTT	CAWTGSGNTIYF
NA	NA	TRBV15	TRBJ2-7	TGTGCCACCAGCAGAGAGGATGGGAGCTCCTACGAGCAGTACTTC	CATSREDGSSYEQYF
NA	TRBD1	TRBV28	TRBJ2-2	TGTGCCAGCAGCCACCGGACAGGGGATACCGGGGAGCTGTTTTTT	CASSHRTGDTGELFF